The following is a TCR beta chain sequence with its context. Original processing methods: The authors estimated nucleated cell counts from reference gene primer amplification. Using immunoSEQ multiplex PCR, the repertoire was profiled, and TCRdb retains in-frame clones only, with some absent. That table is the source of V, J and clone size, and D and trimming were worked out from the DNA. The data hold roughly 29,000 clones, with 81% observed a single time. This entry comes from a study of blood T cell repertoires in COVID-19. In the study overall: COVID-19 samples from acute and convalescent phases originated in the United States, Italy and Spain. The analysed material was cDNA or gDNA that came from T cells, B-cell-depleted T cells, or PBMCs.

This CDR3 spans 16 amino acids. V was pared by 0 bases and J by 2 bases, with 7 bases of the junction left unmatched. Germline V gene data show CDR1 as SGHKS and CDR2 as YYEKEE (reference sequence). Sequencing used peripheral blood. The chain carries TRBV5-5 and TRBJ1-2, with 7 bases that match TRBD1. The clonotype comes from a woman aged 55-69 years with acute or convalescent COVID-19. CDR3 DNA sequence: TGTGCCAGCAGCTTGGCCCTTATGGACAGGAACTATGGCTACACCTTC. It translates to CASSLALMDRNYGYTF. Based on the CDR3 plus reference TRBV5-5 and TRBJ1-2, the full variable domain is DAGVTQSPTHLIKTRGQQVTLRCSPISGHKSVSWYQQVLGQGPQFIFQYYEKEERGRGNFPDRFSARQFPNYSSELNVNALLLGDSALYLCASSLALMDRNYGYTFGSGTRLTVV.